Following are 17 T cell receptor beta chains from one sample sequenced in a study of blood T cell repertoires in COVID-19. Here immunoSEQ multiplex PCR was the method, and the copy in TCRdb shows in-frame clones only, minus some. The table includes 300,000 or so clones, 86% detected once. Sequences were obtained from PBMCs or T cells enriched from blood (not recorded which). These receptors were taken from a middle-aged woman with acute COVID-19.

The chain recombines TRBV6-2 or TRBV6-3 with TRBJ1-2; D is possibly TRBD1 (6 bases). V lost 5 bases to trimming and J lost 7 bases, with 20 bases between them. The CDR3 runs 15 residues. The germline gives CDR1 MNHEY, CDR2 SVGEGT. CDR3: CASSPSKPLGGGYTF. CDR3 in DNA: TGTGCCAGCAGTCCATCGAAGCCATTAGGGGGTGGCTACACCTTC.

As DNA, the CDR3 is TGTGCCAGCAGCTTACTGGTAGCGGGCACAGATACGCAGTATTTT. This codes for CASSLLVAGTDTQYF. The chain recombines TRBV7-8 with TRBJ2-3; the D gene is possibly TRBD2 (6 bases). V was trimmed by 2 bases and J by 1 base, leaving 10 bases between them. Germline-derived CDR1 and CDR2 are SGHVS and FQNEAQ. This CDR3 comprises 15 residues.

J is TRBJ1-5 and V is TRBV19, with TRBD1 as a possible D gene (5 bases). The CDR3 runs 11 residues. Trimming stripped 6 bases from V and 9 bases from J, with 9 bases between. Germline assignment: CDR1 LNHDA and CDR2 SQIVND (reference sequence). CDR3 amino acids: CASRGDGPQHF. The CDR3 nucleotides read TGTGCCAGTAGAGGGGATGGGCCCCAGCATTTT.

This chain uses TRBV9 with TRBJ1-5; D unresolved. V shed 4 bases and J shed 2 bases, with 28 bases lying between them. Germline-derived CDR1 and CDR2 are SGDLS and YYNGEE. The CDR3 is 20 residues long. CDR3 nucleotides: TGTGCCAGCAGCCCCCGCCGTGATAATCAGTGGCAGAGGGGCAATCAGCCCCAGCATTTT. This encodes CASSPRRDNQWQRGNQPQHF.

This clone was counted a few times. This chain joins TRBV7-2 and TRBJ1-5, with TRBD1 matching 7 bases. The CDR3 has 13 amino acids. With 5 bases clipped from V and 4 bases from J, the junction kept 2 bases outside the gene matches. Germline CDR1 reads SGHTA; CDR2 reads FQGNSA. CDR3 residues: CASSTQGNQPQHF. Written as DNA, the CDR3 is TGTGCCAGCAGCACACAGGGGAATCAGCCCCAGCATTTT. Drawing the rest from reference TRBV7-2 and TRBJ1-5, the complete variable domain is GAGVSQSPSNKVTEKGKDVELRCDPISGHTALYWYRQSLGQGLEFLIYFQGNSAPDKSGLPSDRFSAERTGGSVSTLTIQRTQQEDSAVYLCASSTQGNQPQHFGDGTRLSIL.

This clone was counted a few times. The rearrangement joins TRBV25-1 to TRBJ2-1, with TRBD2 as a possible D gene (6 bases). CDR3 length: 13 residues. CDR1 is MGHDK and CDR2 is SYGVNS in the germline V gene. V lost 6 bases and J lost 0, with 6 bases in between. DNA of the CDR3: TGTGCCAGCAGCGGGAGCTCCTACAATGAGCAGTTCTTC. Translating gives CASSGSSYNEQFF.

The chain employs TRBV28 and TRBJ1-2, with 10 bases matching TRBD1. V lost 2 bases, J lost 2 bases, and 2 bases stayed unmatched. The CDR3 extends over 15 amino acids. Germline V CDR1 and CDR2: MDHEN, SYDVKM. CDR3: CASSLVGQGNYGYTF. In DNA, the CDR3 is TGTGCCAGCAGTTTAGTGGGACAGGGGAACTATGGCTACACCTTC.

The chain employs TRBV7-2 and TRBJ1-2; possible D gene TRBD1, 5 bases. Trimming took off 2 bases at V and 4 bases at J, with 11 bases between the two ends. The CDR3 spans 14 residues. The germline V gene encodes CDR1 SGHTA and CDR2 FQGNSA. The DNA for the CDR3 is TGTGCCAGCAGCTTAAAGCAGGGCTCCTATGGCTACACCTTC. It is translated as CASSLKQGSYGYTF.

V and J are TRBV12-3 or TRBV12-4 and TRBJ2-5, with 8 nucleotides matching TRBD1. The CDR3 runs to 13 residues. J gave up 3 bases and V 6 bases, and 3 bases lay outside the gene matches. The CDR3 spells CASSWTGKETQYF. DNA for the CDR3: TGTGCCAGCAGCTGGACAGGGAAAGAGACCCAGTACTTC.

V and J are TRBV18 and TRBJ2-6; 8 bases match TRBD1. The CDR3 is 17 residues long. Trimming cost V 5 bases and J 2 bases; bases outside gene matches: 8. CDR1 and CDR2 from the germline V gene are KGHSH and LQKENI. For the CDR3, the DNA is TGTGCCAGCTCATTCGACAGGGGAGGTACTGGGGCCAACGTCCTGACTTTC. As protein: CASSFDRGGTGANVLTF.

The V and J genes are TRBV5-4 and TRBJ2-1, with TRBD2 as a possible D gene (5 bases). V lost 6 bases to trimming and J lost 8 bases, with 21 bases between them. This CDR3 is 15 amino acids long. Germline CDR1 SGHNT, CDR2 YYREEE (reference sequence). CDR3 nucleotide sequence: TGTGCCAGCATAGGGAGCCCCGGAAGAAACCATGAGCAGTTCTTC. It is translated as CASIGSPGRNHEQFF.

This chain connects TRBV27 to TRBJ2-1; D not resolved. Germline CDR1 MNHEY, CDR2 SMNVEV (reference sequence). The CDR3 is made up of 14 amino acids. V lost 4 bases and J 2 bases, leaving 9 bases between the germline ends. The CDR3 bases are TGTGCCAGCAGTTCCCGACAACCCTACAATGAGCAGTTCTTC. This codes for CASSSRQPYNEQFF.

This chain uses TRBV6-2 or TRBV6-3 with TRBJ2-7; 7 positions match TRBD2. The V gene's germline CDR1 is MNHEY and CDR2 SVGEGT. The CDR3 spans 13 residues. J lost 0 bases, V lost 8 bases, and 4 bases had no gene match. The CDR3 DNA sequence: TGTGCCAGCTGCCCGGGGGGCTCCTACGAGCAGTACTTC. Protein sequence: CASCPGGSYEQYF.

The chain has TRBV6-2 or TRBV6-3 and TRBJ2-2; 11 bases are shared with TRBD2. This CDR3 is 15 amino acids long. Germline V gene sequence: CDR1 MNHEY, CDR2 SVGEGT. V lost 6 bases, J lost 4 bases, and 4 bases stayed unmatched. In nucleotides, the CDR3 is TGTGCCAGCAGCCCTAGCGGGGGGACCACCGGGGAGCTGTTTTTT. This gives the protein CASSPSGGTTGELFF.

The chain recombines TRBV2 with TRBJ1-2, with 8 bases lining up with TRBD1. The germline V gene encodes CDR1 SNHLY and CDR2 FYNNEI. The CDR3 has 14 residues. V lost 5 bases and J lost 0; bases outside the gene matches: 2. CDR3 amino acids: CASSSDRANYGYTF. Here the CDR3 DNA reads TGTGCCAGCAGTTCGGACAGGGCTAACTATGGCTACACCTTC.

The chain carries TRBV5-4 and TRBJ1-6; TRBD1 matches at 7 bases. The CDR3 covers 14 residues. Germline CDR1 is SGHNT and CDR2 is YYREEE (reference sequence). The V gene end was trimmed by 3 bases and the J gene end by 7 bases; junction bases not matched to a gene: 4. CDR3 amino acids: CASSYPGQNSPLHF. The CDR3 region has the DNA TGTGCCAGCAGCTATCCGGGACAGAATTCACCCCTCCACTTT.

The chain is built from TRBV3-1 (or the pseudogene TRBV3-2) and TRBJ1-6; D is perhaps TRBD1 (6 bases). The CDR3 is made up of 16 amino acids. In germline, CDR1 is LGHDT, CDR2 YNNKEL (reference sequence). The V and J ends lost 0 bases and 9 bases respectively, with 15 bases between them. Here the CDR3 DNA reads TGTGCCAGCAGCCAAGATTCGGGACACAATATTTCACCCCTCCACTTT. It encodes CASSQDSGHNISPLHF.